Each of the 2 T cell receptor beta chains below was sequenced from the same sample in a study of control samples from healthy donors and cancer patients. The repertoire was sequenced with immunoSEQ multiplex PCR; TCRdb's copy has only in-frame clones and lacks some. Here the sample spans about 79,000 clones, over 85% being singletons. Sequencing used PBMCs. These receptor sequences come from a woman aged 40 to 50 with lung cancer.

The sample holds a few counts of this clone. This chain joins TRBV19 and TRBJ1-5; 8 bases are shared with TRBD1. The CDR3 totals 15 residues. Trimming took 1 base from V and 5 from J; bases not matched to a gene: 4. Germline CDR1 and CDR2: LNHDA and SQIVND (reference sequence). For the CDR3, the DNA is TGTGCCAGTAGTATAGGTCAGGGGGCGCATCAGCCCCAGCATTTT. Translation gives CASSIGQGAHQPQHF. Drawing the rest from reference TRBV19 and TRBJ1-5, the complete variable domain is DGGITQSPKYLFRKEGQNVTLSCEQNLNHDAMYWYRQDPGQGLRLIYYSQIVNDFQKGDIAEGYSVSREKKESFPLTVTSAQKNPTAFYLCASSIGQGAHQPQHFGDGTRLSIL.

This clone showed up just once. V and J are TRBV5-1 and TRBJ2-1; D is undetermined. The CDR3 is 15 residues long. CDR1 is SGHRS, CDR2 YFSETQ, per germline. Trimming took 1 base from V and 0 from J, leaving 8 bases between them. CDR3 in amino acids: CASSLLTSSYNEQFF. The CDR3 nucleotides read TGCGCCAGCAGCTTGCTCACCTCCTCCTACAATGAGCAGTTCTTC.